This passage covers 9 T cell receptor beta chains from one sample sequenced in a study of beta chain features in type 1 diabetes. Sequenced material consisted of expressed TCRB transcripts (all of the isolated RNA was reverse transcribed). Libraries were prepared by immunoSEQ multiplex PCR; TCRdb keeps only in-frame clonotypes and omits some of them. The sample includes hundreds of thousands of clones, roughly 13% of them seen just once. Sequencing input: naive CD4+ T cells from blood. Receptors were obtained from a woman aged 35 to 49 in good health.

CDR3 amino acids: CASSKRRLAETQYF. The CDR3 nucleotides read TGTGCCAGCAGCAAGCGAAGACTAGCGGAGACCCAGTACTTC. The gene calls are TRBV7-2 and TRBJ2-5; 8 positions agree with TRBD2. J gave up 5 bases and V 5 bases, and 7 bases lay outside the gene matches. The CDR3 runs 14 residues. Germline V gives CDR1 SGHTA, CDR2 FQGNSA.

The gene calls are TRBV7-9 and TRBJ2-3; 7 bases are a match to TRBD1. The germline V gene has CDR1 SEHNR and CDR2 FQNEAQ (reference sequence). V shed 2 bases and J 1 base; nucleotides not matched to a gene: 3. The CDR3 is made up of 15 amino acids. The CDR3 coding sequence is TGTGCCAGCAGCTTAAGGGGACAGCGCACAGATACGCAGTATTTT. Encoded protein: CASSLRGQRTDTQYF.

This chain uses TRBV9 with TRBJ2-7, with a possible D match to TRBD2 (5 bases). CDR1 and CDR2 from the germline V gene are SGDLS and YYNGEE. Trimming left V 4 bases short and J 3 bases short, with 20 bases between. The CDR3 spans 16 residues. In DNA form, the CDR3 reads TGTGCCAGCAGCCCCAGCACTAGGTCTTTATTCTACGAGCAGTACTTC. Protein sequence: CASSPSTRSLFYEQYF.

The chain carries TRBV5-1 and TRBJ2-1; unclear D gene. Trimming left V 4 bases short and J 8 bases short, with 13 bases between. In germline, CDR1 is SGHRS, CDR2 YFSETQ. There are 13 residues in the CDR3. CDR3 DNA: TGCGCCAGCAGCGATCCTGGTGGAGATGAGCAGTTCTTC. Translating it yields CASSDPGGDEQFF.

In this sample, this clone turned up a few times. V is TRBV27 and J is TRBJ2-1, with D hard to call. The CDR3 runs to 15 residues. V was shortened by 8 bases and J by 6 bases, with 20 bases between the two germline ends. CDR1 is MNHEY, CDR2 SMNVEV, per germline (reference sequence). The CDR3 reads CASQSPSAGSNEQFF. The CDR3 bases are TGTGCCAGCCAAAGCCCCTCGGCAGGCTCCAATGAGCAGTTCTTC.

In DNA form, the CDR3 reads TGCGCCAGCAGCGTGGGACAGGGGCTGGATGAGCAGTTCTTC. This codes for CASSVGQGLDEQFF. This chain connects TRBV5-1 to TRBJ2-1, with TRBD1 matching 10 bases. Germline V CDR1 and CDR2: SGHRS, YFSETQ. This CDR3 has 14 residues. Unmatched junction bases numbered 6, after V lost 4 bases and J lost 8 bases.

This clone has just a few counts. The chain has TRBV5-4 and TRBJ1-2, with 8 bases fitting TRBD1. CDR1 SGHNT and CDR2 YYREEE come from the germline V gene (reference sequence). V dropped 0 bases and J dropped 6; count of bases not matched to a gene: 4. The CDR3 has 14 residues. The CDR3 nucleotides read TGTGCCAGCAGCTTGGACAGGGGGGTGGATGGCTACACCTTC. The encoded protein is CASSLDRGVDGYTF.

J is TRBJ1-6 and V is TRBV29-1; tentative D call: TRBD1 (5 bases). CDR3 size: 13 residues. V was pared by 6 bases and J by 7 bases, with 13 bases between. CDR1 and CDR2 from the germline V gene are SQVTM and ANQGSEA. The CDR3 protein is CSVQGGRNSPLHF. The CDR3 bases are TGCAGCGTCCAGGGAGGGAGGAATTCACCCCTCCACTTT.

The chain couples TRBV4-1 to TRBJ1-2, with D perhaps TRBD1 (5 bases). This CDR3 has 13 amino acids. The germline gives CDR1 MGHRA, CDR2 YSYEKL. V was clipped by 1 base and J by 6 bases, with 9 bases between them. CDR3 loop: CASSQVRGDGYTF. The DNA for the CDR3 is TGCGCCAGCAGCCAAGTCCGGGGGGATGGCTACACCTTC.